Here is one T cell receptor beta chain with its context. Its target is unknown. This record belongs to a study of T cells after yellow fever vaccination. As for the study in general: Preparing low-cell-number fractions relied on SMART-Seq v4 Ultra Low Input. The study, taken as a whole, reports: A faster peak, day 5 versus 15, was reached by the weaker secondary response. Reappearing after the booster were most of the clones from primary vaccination (about 95% CD4, 85% to 90% CD8).

MiXCR, run by TCRdb on the 5' RACE reads, gives a single entry per CDR3 protein. The sample lists hundreds of thousands of distinct CDR3 sequences, less than 20% occurring once. The CDR3 spans 14 residues. Looked up from germline, CDR1 is MNHEY and CDR2 is SMNVEV (reference sequence). Between the trimmed V and J ends, which lost 5 bases and 2 bases, there was a span of 7 bases. This TCR was recovered from a man between 18 and 29 years old who received the YFV17D yellow fever vaccine. Here the sequenced sample was PBMCs, taken 4 to 5 days after the first yellow fever vaccination. J is TRBJ2-6 and V is TRBV27; D might be TRBD2 (5 bases). The CDR3 loop is CASSARAGANVLTF. The CDR3 DNA reads as TGTGCCAGCAGTGCGCGGGCTGGGGCCAACGTCCTGACTTTC.